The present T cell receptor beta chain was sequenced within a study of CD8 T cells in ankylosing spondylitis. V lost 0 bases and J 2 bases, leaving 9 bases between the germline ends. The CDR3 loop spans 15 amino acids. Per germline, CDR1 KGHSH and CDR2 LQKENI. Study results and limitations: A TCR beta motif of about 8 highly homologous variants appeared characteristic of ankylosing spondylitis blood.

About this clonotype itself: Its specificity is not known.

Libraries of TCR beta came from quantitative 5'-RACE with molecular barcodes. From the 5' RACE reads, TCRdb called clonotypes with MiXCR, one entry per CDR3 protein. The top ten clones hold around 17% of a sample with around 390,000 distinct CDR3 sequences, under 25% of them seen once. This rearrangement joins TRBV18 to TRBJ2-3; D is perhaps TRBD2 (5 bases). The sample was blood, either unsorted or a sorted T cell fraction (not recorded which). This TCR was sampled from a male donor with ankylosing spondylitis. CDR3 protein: CASSPPQRFTDTQYF. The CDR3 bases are TGTGCCAGCTCACCACCCCAGCGGTTCACAGATACGCAGTATTTT.